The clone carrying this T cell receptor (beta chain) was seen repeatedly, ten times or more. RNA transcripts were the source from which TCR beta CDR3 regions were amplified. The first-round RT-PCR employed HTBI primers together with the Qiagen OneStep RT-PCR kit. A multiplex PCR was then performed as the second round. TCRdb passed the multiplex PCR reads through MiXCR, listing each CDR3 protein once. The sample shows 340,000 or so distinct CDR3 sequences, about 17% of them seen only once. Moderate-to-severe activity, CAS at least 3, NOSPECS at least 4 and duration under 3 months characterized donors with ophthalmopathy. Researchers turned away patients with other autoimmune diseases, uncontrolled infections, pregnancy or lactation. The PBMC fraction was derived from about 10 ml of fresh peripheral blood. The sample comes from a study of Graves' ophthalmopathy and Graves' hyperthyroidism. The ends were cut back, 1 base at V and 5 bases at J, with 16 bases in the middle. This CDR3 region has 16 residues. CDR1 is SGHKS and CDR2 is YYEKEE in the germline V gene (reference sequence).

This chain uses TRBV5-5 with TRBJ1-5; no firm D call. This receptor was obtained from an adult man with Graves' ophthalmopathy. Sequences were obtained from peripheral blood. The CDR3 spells CASSLKFLAGDQPQHF. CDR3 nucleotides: TGTGCCAGCAGCTTGAAGTTTCTGGCAGGAGATCAGCCCCAGCATTTT.